Below are 15 T cell receptor beta chains sequenced from a single sample in a study of T cells in Graves' hyperthyroidism and ophthalmopathy. Researchers amplified the TCR beta CDR3 regions from RNA transcripts. Initially, a first-round RT-PCR of the TCR CDR3 employed the HTBI primer set. TCRdb itself ran the multiplex PCR reads through MiXCR, one entry per CDR3 protein. The sample yields around 600,000 distinct CDR3 sequences, approximately 15% seen once. Sequenced: blood. The receptors stem from a woman aged 18-30 years with Graves' ophthalmopathy.

In this sample, this clonotype turned up many times. The chain has TRBV10-3 and TRBJ1-2; TRBD1 aligns across 8 bases. V dropped 3 bases and J dropped 8; count of bases not matched to a gene: 8. The germline V gene has CDR1 ENHRY and CDR2 SYGVKD. This CDR3 is built from 14 residues. The CDR3 coding sequence is TGTGCCATCAGTGAAATCTCAGGGGGCGACGGCTACACCTTC. Amino acid sequence: CAISEISGGDGYTF.

This clonotype has a single count. In DNA, the CDR3 is TGTGCCAGCAGCCAAGATTCTAGCGGGATTCTAGCCAAAAACATTCAGTACTTC. Its protein is CASSQDSSGILAKNIQYF. The chain links TRBV3-2 to TRBJ2-4; the table gives TRBD2 as D, unverified against the DNA. TRBV3-2 is a pseudogene locus. The CDR3 consists of 18 residues.

Notes on this clonotype: A junction boundary mismatches the germline segment, possibly from a read error. The CDR3 DNA reads as TGTGCCAGCGGCGAGGGGGGCAGTTACAACGAGCAGTTCTTC. Its translation: CASGEGGSYNEQFF. J is TRBJ2-1 and V is TRBV11-1; D possibly matches TRBD1 or TRBD2 (6 bases each). Germline assignment: CDR1 SGHAT and CDR2 FQDESV (reference sequence). CDR3 length: 14 amino acids.

This clonotype has at least ten counts. The rearrangement joins TRBV29-1 to TRBJ2-3; 11 bases line up with TRBD2. The CDR3 totals 20 residues. V lost 3 bases to trimming and J lost 0 bases; unmatched junction nucleotides: 17. Germline V gene sequence: CDR1 SQVTM, CDR2 ANQGSEA. CDR3 in DNA: TGCAGCGTTGAGGGGGCCACCTCTCTAGCGGGAGGCCATAGCACAGATACGCAGTATTTT. Amino acids: CSVEGATSLAGGHSTDTQYF.

V is TRBV6-1 and J is TRBJ2-7; either TRBD1 or TRBD2 may fit D (6 bases each). Germline loops: CDR1 MNHNS, CDR2 SASEGT. Trimming cost V 8 bases and J 4 bases, with 18 bases left between them. There are 14 residues in the CDR3. The CDR3 DNA sequence: TGTGCCAGCCGACCCCGGGGGCCTAAATACGAGCAGTACTTC. This gives the protein CASRPRGPKYEQYF.

With regard to this clonotype: Possible read error: a much larger clone is one base away. The J gene is TRBJ1-2, the V gene TRBV12-3 or TRBV12-4; 7 bases are a match to TRBD1. The CDR3 totals 14 residues. This CDR3 is CASSFRQGGDGHTF. The CDR3 coding sequence is TGTGCCAGCAGTTTCAGACAGGGAGGCGATGGCCACACCTTC.

Many counts were recorded for this clonotype. The V call is TRBV5-8, the J call TRBJ1-1; D not resolved. The CDR3 totals 14 residues. Germline V gene lookup returns CDR1 SGHTS and CDR2 YDEGEE. Trimming took off 4 bases at V and 9 bases at J, with 19 bases between the two ends. CDR3 sequence reads: CASSTGDVKSKAFF. The CDR3 DNA reads TGTGCCAGCAGCACGGGAGACGTGAAGAGTAAAGCTTTCTTT.

At least ten counts were recorded for this clonotype. The chain is built from TRBV2 and TRBJ2-1, with 9 nucleotides matching TRBD2. With 8 bases clipped from V and 2 bases from J, the junction kept 10 bases outside the gene matches. CDR1 and CDR2 from the germline V gene are SNHLY and FYNNEI. The CDR3 runs 16 residues. CDR3 in DNA: TGTGCCAGCCGAGACCTAGCGGGGTGGGCCTACAATGAGCAGTTCTTC. As protein: CASRDLAGWAYNEQFF.

This clonotype was counted at least ten times. Here the CDR3 reads CASSFQFSQYF. In DNA, the CDR3 is TGTGCCAGCAGTTTTCAGTTTTCGCAGTATTTT. The rearrangement uses TRBV12-3 or TRBV12-4 and TRBJ2-3; the D is unclear. The V gene lost 3 bases and the J gene lost 10 bases, with 8 bases spanning the gap. There are 11 residues in the CDR3.

The rearrangement joins TRBV6-2 or TRBV6-3 to TRBJ1-2, with TRBD1 matching over 10 bases. This CDR3 is built from 14 residues. The junction had 8 bases not matched to a gene; V was cut back by 5 bases and J by 8 bases. Germline V gene sequence: CDR1 MNHEY, CDR2 SVGEGT. The CDR3 bases are TGTGCCAGCAGTGCACTGGACAGGGGGGGCGGCTACACCTTC. This codes for CASSALDRGGGYTF.

Only one count was recorded for this clonotype. This chain joins TRBV20-1 and TRBJ2-3; 12 bases align to TRBD2. The V gene's germline CDR1 is DFQATT and CDR2 SNEGSKA (reference sequence). V lost 1 base, J lost 5 bases, and 7 bases stayed unmatched. The CDR3 runs 16 residues. CDR3 bases: TGCAGTGCTAGAGGCGCGGGACTAGCGGGCCGAGATACGCAGTATTTT. Translated: CSARGAGLAGRDTQYF.

This clonotype was seen only a few times. The V call is TRBV9, the J call TRBJ2-1, with D possibly matching TRBD2 (6 bases). The CDR3 consists of 15 residues. Germline CDR1 and CDR2: SGDLS and YYNGEE. Trimming took off 1 base at V and 1 base at J, with 9 bases between the two ends. Here the CDR3 DNA reads TGTGCCAGCAGCGTACAAAGCGGGTCCTACAATGAGCAGTTCTTC. Translated: CASSVQSGSYNEQFF.

This clonotype has a count of ten or more. The genes are TRBV11-1 and TRBJ2-7, with 9 bases aligning to TRBD1. V was clipped by 3 bases and J by 5 bases; unmatched bases: 5. The CDR3 spans 14 residues. Germline V gene data show CDR1 as SGHAT and CDR2 as FQDESV (reference sequence). The CDR3 loop reads CASSLGQGRNEQYF. The DNA for the CDR3 is TGTGCCAGCAGCTTGGGACAGGGAAGAAACGAGCAGTACTTC.

This clonotype was detected once. The chain joins TRBV6-1 to TRBJ2-7, with 13 bases matching TRBD2. Germline V gene lookup returns CDR1 MNHNS and CDR2 SASEGT. Trimming took 7 bases from V and 7 from J; bases not matched to a gene: 7. CDR3 length: 14 residues. The CDR3 loop is CASTTSGRTREQYF. In nucleotides, the CDR3 is TGTGCCAGCACGACTAGCGGGAGGACTCGGGAGCAGTACTTC.

The sample holds many counts of this clonotype. The chain employs TRBV7-8 and TRBJ2-1, with D tentatively TRBD1 (5 bases). This CDR3 is built from 15 residues. The V gene's germline CDR1 is SGHVS and CDR2 FQNEAQ. V was shortened by 5 bases and J by 4 bases, with 15 bases between the two germline ends. Here the CDR3 DNA reads TGTGCCAGCAGCCCCCGCAGGGTGGGATACAATGAGCAGTTCTTC. Translation gives CASSPRRVGYNEQFF. The full variable domain, with the rest looked up from reference TRBV7-8 and TRBJ2-1, is GAGVSQSPRYKVAKRGQDVALRCDPISGHVSLFWYQQALGQGPEFLTYFQNEAQLDKSGLPSDRFFAERPEGSVSTLKIQRTQQEDSAVYLCASSPRRVGYNEQFFGPGTRLTVL.